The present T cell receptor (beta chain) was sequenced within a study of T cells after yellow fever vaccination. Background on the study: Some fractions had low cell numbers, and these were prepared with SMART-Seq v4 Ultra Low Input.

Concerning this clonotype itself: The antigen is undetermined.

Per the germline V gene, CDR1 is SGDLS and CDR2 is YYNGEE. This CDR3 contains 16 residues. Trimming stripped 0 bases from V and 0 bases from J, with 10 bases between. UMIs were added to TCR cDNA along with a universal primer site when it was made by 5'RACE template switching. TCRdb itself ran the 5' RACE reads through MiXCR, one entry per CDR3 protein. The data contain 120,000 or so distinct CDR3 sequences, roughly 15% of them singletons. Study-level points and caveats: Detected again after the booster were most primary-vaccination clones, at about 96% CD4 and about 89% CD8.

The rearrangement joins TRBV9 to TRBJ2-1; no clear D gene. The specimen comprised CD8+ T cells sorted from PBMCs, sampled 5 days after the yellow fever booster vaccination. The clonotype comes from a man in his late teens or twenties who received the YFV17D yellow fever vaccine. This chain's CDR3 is CASSVAGDSSYNEQFF. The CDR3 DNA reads TGTGCCAGCAGCGTAGCTGGGGATAGCTCCTACAATGAGCAGTTCTTC. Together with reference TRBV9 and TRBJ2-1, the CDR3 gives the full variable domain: DSGVTQTPKHLITATGQRVTLRCSPRSGDLSVYWYQQSLDQGLQFLIQYYNGEERAKGNILERFSAQQFPDLHSELNLSSLELGDSALYFCASSVAGDSSYNEQFFGPGTRLTVL.